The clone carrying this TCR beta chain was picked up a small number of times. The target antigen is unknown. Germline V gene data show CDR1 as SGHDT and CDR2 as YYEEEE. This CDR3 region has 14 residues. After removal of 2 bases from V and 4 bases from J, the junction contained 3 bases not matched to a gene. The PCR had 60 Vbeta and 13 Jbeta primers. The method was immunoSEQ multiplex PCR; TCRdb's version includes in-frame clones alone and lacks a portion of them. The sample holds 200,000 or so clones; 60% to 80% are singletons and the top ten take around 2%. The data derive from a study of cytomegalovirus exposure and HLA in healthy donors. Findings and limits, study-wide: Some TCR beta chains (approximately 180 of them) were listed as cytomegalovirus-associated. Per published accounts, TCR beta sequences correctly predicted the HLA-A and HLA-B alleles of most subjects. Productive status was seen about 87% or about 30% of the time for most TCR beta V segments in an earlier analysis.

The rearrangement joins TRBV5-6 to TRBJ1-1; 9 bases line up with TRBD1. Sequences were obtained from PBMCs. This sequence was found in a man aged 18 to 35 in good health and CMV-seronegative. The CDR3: CASSFPTGGTEAFF. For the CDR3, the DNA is TGTGCCAGCAGCTTCCCGACAGGGGGCACTGAAGCTTTCTTT.